Listed here are 25 T cell receptor beta chains from one sample, sequenced in a study of human T cells and chemical hapten exposure. Time point here: patch test 1, 2 weeks after DPC sensitization. The sample's treatment: therapeutic diphenylcyclopropenone sensitization with weekly scalp DPC. TCRdb processed the RACE reads anew with MiXCR; each CDR3 protein has one entry. The table lists tens of thousands of distinct CDR3 sequences, 9% to 12% of them singletons. The material sequenced was whole blood, taken in connection with sensitization to the hapten diphenylcyclopropenone (DPC). These receptors all stem from a woman between 45 and 60 years old with alopecia areata. Some clones in this sample may be carry-over from other donors' samples.

The chain combines TRBV20-1 with TRBJ2-3, with D perhaps given as TRBD1 or TRBD2 (5 bases each). Trimming removed 6 bases from V and 1 base from J, with 14 bases in between. This CDR3 region has 14 residues. CDR1 and CDR2 (germline): DFQATT, SNEGSKA (reference sequence). CDR3 in amino acids: CSASRGAGTDTQYF. CDR3 in DNA: TGCAGTGCCTCACGGGGCGCTGGCACAGATACGCAGTATTTT.

About this clonotype itself: A read error may be the cause here, since a much bigger clone is one base away. The rearrangement uses TRBV25-1 and TRBJ2-3; D possibly corresponds to TRBD1 (6 bases). Per germline, CDR1 MGHDK and CDR2 SYGVNS. Trimming shortened V by 4 bases and J by 4 bases, and 9 bases separated the two germline ends. This CDR3 has 13 amino acids. CDR3 residues: CASSVPGADTQYF. CDR3 nucleotide sequence: TGTGCCAGCAGTGTGCCAGGGGCAGATACGCAGTATTTT.

This clonotype appeared many times. The chain combines TRBV20-1 with TRBJ2-5, with TRBD2 matching over 7 bases. Germline V gene lookup returns CDR1 DFQATT and CDR2 SNEGSKA (reference sequence). The CDR3 runs 12 residues. With 3 bases clipped from V and 3 bases from J, the junction kept 1 base outside the gene matches. CDR3: CSASRGEETQYF. The CDR3 DNA is TGCAGTGCTAGTCGGGGGGAAGAGACCCAGTACTTC.

This chain uses TRBV29-1 with TRBJ2-7; no reliable D call. V was pared by 5 bases and J by 0 bases, with 8 bases between. CDR3 size: 12 residues. The germline CDR1 and CDR2 sequences are SQVTM and ANQGSEA. The CDR3 DNA is TGCAGCGTTTCGCGGAACTCCTACGAGCAGTACTTC. It yields the protein CSVSRNSYEQYF.

The CDR3, as DNA: TGTGCCAGCAGTATCGGGAACCACGAGCAGTACTTC. This encodes CASSIGNHEQYF. V gene TRBV27 combines with J gene TRBJ2-7; D is possibly TRBD2 (5 bases). Germline assignment: CDR1 MNHEY and CDR2 SMNVEV (reference sequence). The CDR3 loop spans 12 amino acids. The V end lost 5 bases, the J end lost 5 bases, and 10 bases lay between the germline ends.

This clonotype appeared a few times. This chain connects TRBV4-1 to TRBJ2-1, with 12 positions matching TRBD2. The trim removed 1 base at V and 9 bases at J, leaving 7 bases unmatched. This CDR3 comprises 16 residues. CDR1 is MGHRA and CDR2 is YSYEKL in the germline V gene. CDR3 sequence reads: CASSQAQGTSGREQFF. CDR3 in DNA: TGCGCCAGCAGCCAAGCCCAGGGGACTAGCGGGCGTGAGCAGTTCTTC.

This clonotype was seen many times. The chain couples TRBV18 to TRBJ1-1; 8 nucleotides align to TRBD1. Germline lookup yields CDR1 KGHSH and CDR2 LQKENI. The CDR3 loop spans 15 amino acids. V lost 6 bases, J lost 3 bases, and 9 bases stayed unmatched. The CDR3 loop reads CASSPEAGGHTEAFF. CDR3 bases: TGTGCCAGCTCCCCCGAGGCAGGGGGCCACACTGAAGCTTTCTTT. The variable domain in full, with the rest retrieved from reference TRBV18 and TRBJ1-1, is NAGVMQNPRHLVRRRGQEARLRCSPMKGHSHVYWYRQLPEEGLKFMVYLQKENIIDESGMPKERFSAEFPKEGPSILRIQQVVRGDSAAYFCASSPEAGGHTEAFFGQGTRLTVV.

V usage is TRBV12-3 or TRBV12-4 and J usage is TRBJ1-2; 12 bases match TRBD1. Trimming at V came to 6 bases and at J to 14 bases, leaving 4 bases not matched to a gene. This CDR3 has 11 amino acids. The DNA of the CDR3 is TGTGCCAGCAGGGGGACAGGGGGCGCAACCTTC. Residues: CASRGTGGATF.

Many counts were recorded for this clonotype. V is TRBV7-9 and J is TRBJ2-7; tentatively, D is TRBD2 (6 bases). The CDR3 extends over 13 amino acids. V dropped 4 bases and J dropped 2 bases, with 9 bases sitting between them. CDR1 and CDR2 (germline): SEHNR, FQNEAQ (reference sequence). Written as DNA, the CDR3 is TGTGCCAGCAGCTCGGCGGGGACCTACGAGCAGTACTTC. Amino acids: CASSSAGTYEQYF.

The V gene is TRBV20-1, the J gene TRBJ1-1, with 7 bases identical to TRBD1. CDR1 and CDR2 from the germline V gene are DFQATT and SNEGSKA (reference sequence). Trimming took 0 bases from V and 3 from J; bases not matched to a gene: 10. The CDR3 consists of 16 residues. CDR3 DNA sequence: TGCAGTGCTAGAGACCCGAGCCGGGACAGCTACACTGAAGCTTTCTTT. This codes for CSARDPSRDSYTEAFF.

This chain joins TRBV6-5 and TRBJ2-7; 8 bases fit TRBD2. The CDR3 sequence is 14 residues long. Germline loops: CDR1 MNHEY, CDR2 SVGAGI. V trimming: 6 bases; J trimming: 7 bases; junction bases outside the gene matches: 11. CDR3 DNA: TGTGCCAGCAGCCCCGCGGGGGGATTGAGTGAGCAGTACTTC. Translated: CASSPAGGLSEQYF.

This clonotype was seen a handful of times. This chain joins TRBV11-2 and TRBJ1-6, with D possibly matching TRBD1 (6 bases). Germline CDR1 reads SGHAT; CDR2 reads FQNNGV. The CDR3 has 17 residues. Trimming removed 4 bases from V and 0 bases from J, with 13 bases in between. Here the CDR3 reads CASSWGQGSSYNSPLHF. DNA for the CDR3: TGTGCCAGCAGCTGGGGCCAGGGGAGCTCCTATAATTCACCCCTCCACTTT.

The chain combines TRBV11-2 with TRBJ1-2; D gene ambiguous. This CDR3 is built from 13 residues. Germline assignment: CDR1 SGHAT and CDR2 FQNNGV. Trimming took off 1 base at V and 0 bases at J, with 3 bases between the two ends. CDR3 loop: CASSLAANYGYTF. CDR3 sequence (DNA): TGTGCCAGCAGCTTAGCCGCTAACTATGGCTACACCTTC. Full variable domain (remainder filled in from reference TRBV11-2 and TRBJ1-2): EAGVAQSPRYKIIEKRQSVAFWCNPISGHATLYWYQQILGQGPKLLIQFQNNGVVDDSQLPKDRFSAERLKGVDSTLKIQPAKLEDSAVYLCASSLAANYGYTFGSGTRLTVV.

This clonotype was seen a few times. The V gene is TRBV27, the J gene TRBJ1-5, with TRBD1 identical over 8 bases. The CDR3 spans 16 residues. Germline-derived CDR1 and CDR2 are MNHEY and SMNVEV (reference sequence). Germline trimming cut 9 bases from V and 8 bases from J; bases unmatched to any gene: 18. CDR3 sequence: CASDIFQSGGREPQHF. CDR3 sequence (DNA): TGTGCCAGTGATATATTTCAATCAGGGGGCAGAGAGCCCCAGCATTTT.

This clonotype was picked up a small number of times. The chain links TRBV9 to TRBJ1-4, with TRBD1 matching 9 bases. With V trimmed by 10 bases and J by 8 bases, 9 bases remained unmatched. This CDR3 has 13 amino acids. From germline, CDR1 is SGDLS and CDR2 YYNGEE. The CDR3 loop reads CASAGQGREKLFF. Here the CDR3 DNA reads TGTGCCTCCGCGGGACAGGGCCGCGAAAAACTGTTTTTT.

In this sample, this clonotype turned up a few times. The chain couples TRBV3-1 to TRBJ2-2, with a tentative D call TRBD1 (5 bases). This CDR3 is built from 16 residues. Germline values: CDR1 LGHDT, CDR2 YNNKEL (reference sequence). Deletions cut 4 bases from V and 1 base from J, with 13 bases between. The CDR3 region has the DNA TGTGCCAGCAGCCCGTGGCAGGGTGAGAACACCGGGGAGCTGTTTTTT. Its translation is CASSPWQGENTGELFF.

This clonotype occurred a few times. The chain employs TRBV11-2 and TRBJ2-1; the D call may be TRBD1 or TRBD2 (5 bases each). This CDR3 is 16 amino acids long. CDR1 SGHAT and CDR2 FQNNGV come from the germline V gene. Between the trimmed V and J ends, which lost 1 base and 0 bases, there was a span of 10 bases. CDR3 bases: TGTGCCAGCAGCTTAGTGGCAGGGAGCTCCTACAATGAGCAGTTCTTC. Protein: CASSLVAGSSYNEQFF.

This clonotype was recorded at least ten times. V is TRBV27 and J is TRBJ2-4; no reliable D call. V lost 6 bases and J 6 bases, leaving 9 bases between the germline ends. CDR1 and CDR2 (germline): MNHEY, SMNVEV (reference sequence). This CDR3 is built from 12 residues. In nucleotides, the CDR3 is TGTGCCAGCAGGGGCCCTTCAAACATTCAGTACTTC. It is translated as CASRGPSNIQYF.

This clonotype was counted a few times. The rearrangement uses TRBV7-9 and TRBJ2-5; a weak D match, TRBD2 (6 bases). Germline V gives CDR1 SEHNR, CDR2 FQNEAQ (reference sequence). The V end lost 4 bases, the J end lost 2 bases, and 17 bases lay between the germline ends. This CDR3 region has 16 residues. The chain's CDR3 is CASSSAGMGLQETQYF. The CDR3 DNA reads as TGTGCCAGCAGCTCCGCGGGGATGGGGTTACAAGAGACCCAGTACTTC. The complete variable domain, with remaining parts taken from reference TRBV7-9 and TRBJ2-5, reads DTGVSQNPRHKITKRGQNVTFRCDPISEHNRLYWYRQTLGQGPEFLTYFQNEAQLEKSRLLSDRFSAERPKGSFSTLEIQRTEQGDSAMYLCASSSAGMGLQETQYFGPGTRLLVL.

A few counts support this clonotype. The chain employs TRBV6-5 and TRBJ2-2; D is possibly TRBD1 or TRBD2 (5 bases each). Germline CDR1 and CDR2: MNHEY and SVGAGI. V lost 6 bases and J 4 bases, leaving 12 bases between the germline ends. This CDR3 has 14 amino acids. CDR3 nucleotides: TGTGCCAGCAGATCCGGGGCGGCCACCGGGGAGCTGTTTTTT. Encoded protein: CASRSGAATGELFF.

The rearrangement uses TRBV18 and TRBJ2-5; 11 bases map to TRBD1. The germline V gene encodes CDR1 KGHSH and CDR2 LQKENI. The CDR3 loop spans 15 amino acids. The V gene end was trimmed by 3 bases and the J gene end by 3 bases; junction bases not matched to a gene: 3. CDR3 sequence: CASSPGTGGKETQYF. The CDR3 nucleotides read TGTGCCAGCTCACCCGGGACAGGGGGTAAAGAGACCCAGTACTTC.

Only a few counts were recorded for this clonotype. The rearrangement uses TRBV5-1 and TRBJ1-4, with TRBD1 identical over 7 bases. The CDR3 extends over 14 amino acids. The germline CDR1 and CDR2 sequences are SGHRS and YFSETQ. V was pared by 4 bases and J by 8 bases, with 8 bases of the junction left unmatched. In DNA, the CDR3 is TGCGCCAGCAGCCTGGGGACAGTGTGGGAAAAACTGTTTTTT. Amino acids: CASSLGTVWEKLFF.

The V gene is TRBV18, the J gene TRBJ2-1; D is unresolved. Germline CDR1 reads KGHSH; CDR2 reads LQKENI. The CDR3 consists of 16 residues. V lost 3 bases and J lost 6, with 18 bases in between. CDR3 DNA: TGTGCCAGCTCACCCGAAGGTTCCTTCCCCCCCAATGAGCAGTTCTTC. It translates to CASSPEGSFPPNEQFF.

The rearrangement links TRBV29-1 to TRBJ2-7, with 7 bases matching TRBD1. V was clipped by 8 bases and J by 6 bases; unmatched bases: 10. CDR1 is SQVTM, CDR2 ANQGSEA, per germline. The CDR3 runs to 12 residues. This chain's CDR3 is CSSMTGYGEQYF. The CDR3 nucleotides read TGCAGCTCCATGACAGGGTATGGCGAGCAGTACTTC.

This clonotype was detected ten times or more. CDR3 region: CASSLMRELGNEQFF. In nucleotides, the CDR3 is TGCGCCAGCAGCTTGATGAGGGAGCTGGGCAATGAGCAGTTCTTC. The chain links TRBV5-1 to TRBJ2-1, with D perhaps TRBD2 (5 bases). Trimming took off 1 base at V and 6 bases at J, with 14 bases between the two ends. Germline V gene lookup returns CDR1 SGHRS and CDR2 YFSETQ. CDR3 size: 15 residues.